A single sample is the source of the 2 T cell receptor beta chains below, sequenced in a study of T cells after yellow fever vaccination. TCRdb re-called the 5' RACE reads with MiXCR, one entry per CDR3 protein. The sample has nearly 300,000 distinct CDR3 sequences, 8.5% to 10% seen once. The material was CD4+ T cells sorted from PBMCs, obtained 5 days after the yellow fever booster vaccination. The source is a man younger than 35 who received the YFV17D yellow fever vaccine.

This clonotype appeared a few times. The chain joins TRBV6-6 to TRBJ1-2; maybe TRBD1 (6 bases). The CDR3 loop spans 13 amino acids. The V and J ends lost 8 bases and 1 base respectively, with 11 bases between them. Germline CDR1 reads MNHNY; CDR2 reads SVGAGI (reference sequence). The CDR3 is CASCRTDNYGYTF. In DNA form, the CDR3 reads TGTGCCAGCTGTAGGACAGATAACTATGGCTACACCTTC.

This rearrangement joins TRBV5-1 to TRBJ1-4; D is undetermined. The CDR3 sequence is 12 residues long. The V gene lost 3 bases and the J gene lost 10 bases, with 10 bases spanning the gap. The V gene's germline CDR1 is SGHRS and CDR2 YFSETQ. This CDR3 reads CASSSNAGKLFF. DNA of the CDR3: TGCGCCAGCAGCTCCAACGCAGGAAAACTGTTTTTT.